The 17 T cell receptor beta chains below come from one sample, sequenced in a study of blood T cell repertoires in COVID-19. Produced via immunoSEQ multiplex PCR; TCRdb's table is partial and in-frame only. Among around 260,000 clones listed, around 88% were seen once. The sequencing sample was made of peripheral blood. Source of these receptors: a man aged 25 to 45 with acute or convalescent COVID-19.

The V gene is TRBV5-1, the J gene TRBJ2-7; D gene ambiguous. The CDR3 contains 13 residues. V lost 2 bases, J lost 7 bases, and 13 bases lay in between. Germline values: CDR1 SGHRS, CDR2 YFSETQ. As DNA, the CDR3 is TGCGCCAGCAGCTTTGACTGGGTAAGGGAGCAGTACTTC. It is translated as CASSFDWVREQYF.

The V gene is TRBV28, the J gene TRBJ2-1; 11 bases agree with TRBD2. The V gene end was trimmed by 6 bases and the J gene end by 7 bases; junction bases not matched to a gene: 8. Germline-derived CDR1 and CDR2 are MDHEN and SYDVKM. This CDR3 has 15 residues. The CDR3 nucleotides are TGTGCCAGCAGGTTACTAGCGGGAGATTTTAATGAGCAGTTCTTC. Translating it yields CASRLLAGDFNEQFF. Full variable domain (rest looked up from reference TRBV28 and TRBJ2-1): DVKVTQSSRYLVKRTGEKVFLECVQDMDHENMFWYRQDPGLGLRLIYFSYDVKMKEKGDIPEGYSVSREKKERFSLILESASTNQTSMYLCASRLLAGDFNEQFFGPGTRLTVL.

V and J are TRBV5-1 and TRBJ2-5; D uncertain. Germline CDR1 is SGHRS and CDR2 is YFSETQ. The CDR3 runs 13 residues. Trimming shortened V by 1 base and J by 3 bases, and 7 bases separated the two germline ends. The CDR3, as DNA: TGCGCCAGCAGCTTGACAAAAGAAGAGACCCAGTACTTC. This encodes CASSLTKEETQYF.

The chain's CDR3 is CASRERGPSSYEQYF. In DNA form, the CDR3 reads TGCGCCAGCAGAGAAAGGGGGCCGTCCTCCTACGAGCAGTACTTC. This chain connects TRBV5-1 to TRBJ2-7; 7 bases are a match to TRBD1. This CDR3 region has 15 residues. CDR1 is SGHRS, CDR2 YFSETQ, per germline. J was trimmed by 0 bases and V by 5 bases; bases with no gene match: 8.

V usage is TRBV7-9 and J usage is TRBJ1-5, with TRBD1 matching 7 bases. Germline lookup yields CDR1 SEHNR and CDR2 FQNEAQ (reference sequence). V was clipped by 7 bases and J by 7 bases; unmatched bases: 7. The CDR3 consists of 13 residues. The DNA for the CDR3 is TGTGCCAGCACACAGGGGTCGGAACAGCCCCAGCATTTT. Translation: CASTQGSEQPQHF.

The chain employs TRBV27 and TRBJ2-7, with TRBD2 matching over 7 bases. Germline trimming cut 0 bases from V and 2 bases from J; bases unmatched to any gene: 7. This CDR3 is 16 amino acids long. Germline-derived CDR1 and CDR2 are MNHEY and SMNVEV (reference sequence). The CDR3 loop is CASSLSGGEVTYEQYF. The CDR3 DNA follows: TGTGCCAGCAGTTTATCGGGGGGGGAGGTGACCTACGAGCAGTACTTC.

The chain uses TRBV28 and TRBJ2-7; 8 bases fit TRBD2. The V segment lost 3 bases and the J segment 6 bases; nucleotides outside the gene matches: 4. Germline CDR1 MDHEN, CDR2 SYDVKM. The CDR3 loop spans 13 amino acids. This CDR3 is CASSLGGRTEQYF. The CDR3 nucleotides are TGTGCCAGCAGTTTGGGCGGGAGGACCGAGCAGTACTTC.

J is TRBJ1-1 and V is TRBV6-5, with D possibly matching TRBD1 (6 bases). Germline-derived CDR1 and CDR2 are MNHEY and SVGAGI. The V end was cut by 4 bases, the J end by 2 bases, with 14 bases between. This CDR3 is 15 amino acids long. CDR3 in amino acids: CASSSPTQGNTEAFF. The CDR3 nucleotides read TGTGCCAGCAGTTCCCCCACACAGGGAAACACTGAAGCTTTCTTT.

This rearrangement joins TRBV10-2 to TRBJ2-5; TRBD1 is a possible D gene (5 bases). The germline CDR1 and CDR2 sequences are WSHSY and SAAADI. Trimming cost V 3 bases and J 0 bases, with 17 bases left between them. The CDR3 has 17 residues. CDR3 in amino acids: CASSDNWRTRHQETQYF. The CDR3 bases are TGCGCCAGCAGTGATAACTGGCGGACAAGACACCAAGAGACCCAGTACTTC.

The gene calls are TRBV11-3 and TRBJ2-5, with TRBD1 matching over 8 bases. Germline V gene lookup returns CDR1 SGHNT and CDR2 YENEEA. The CDR3 loop spans 14 amino acids. Losses at the gene ends were 5 bases for V and 4 bases for J; bases not matched to a gene: 6. The CDR3 is CASSRTGYPETQYF. DNA of the CDR3: TGTGCCAGCAGCCGGACAGGGTACCCAGAGACCCAGTACTTC.

The V gene is TRBV6-4, the J gene TRBJ1-5, with D maybe TRBD1 (6 bases). Germline lookup yields CDR1 MRHNA and CDR2 SNTAGT. The CDR3 is 14 amino acids. The V end lost 6 bases, the J end lost 7 bases, and 16 bases lay between the germline ends. CDR3 in amino acids: CASRLSQGSQPQHF. In DNA, the CDR3 is TGTGCCAGCAGGCTTTCACAGGGCTCGCAGCCCCAGCATTTT.

This rearrangement joins TRBV10-3 to TRBJ2-3; no reliable D call. The CDR3 length is 15 residues. Per germline, CDR1 ENHRY and CDR2 SYGVKD. Trimming stripped 3 bases from V and 0 bases from J, with 10 bases between. The CDR3 reads CAISEGGLSTDTQYF. The CDR3 DNA follows: TGTGCCATCAGTGAAGGTGGGCTAAGCACAGATACGCAGTATTTT.

The CDR3 protein is CASSLLAGGLLFF. As DNA, the CDR3 is TGTGCCAGCAGTCTCCTAGCGGGAGGGCTCCTGTTTTTT. V usage is TRBV6-5 and J usage is TRBJ2-2, with 12 bases lining up with TRBD2. The CDR3 is made up of 13 amino acids. Germline lookup yields CDR1 MNHEY and CDR2 SVGAGI. The ends lost 5 bases at V and 14 bases at J; junction bases unmatched: 6.

The sample holds a few counts of this clone. The rearrangement uses TRBV7-9 and TRBJ2-7, with unresolved D. The CDR3 is made up of 14 amino acids. Trimming left V 3 bases short and J 5 bases short, with 14 bases between. The V gene's germline CDR1 is SEHNR and CDR2 FQNEAQ (reference sequence). The CDR3: CASSFGRGDHEQYF. The DNA for the CDR3 is TGTGCCAGCAGCTTTGGCCGCGGAGACCACGAGCAGTACTTC.

The chain recombines TRBV27 with TRBJ1-2; D gene uncertain. The V gene lost 0 bases and the J gene lost 1 base, with 3 bases spanning the gap. This CDR3 has 13 amino acids. The V gene's germline CDR1 is MNHEY and CDR2 SMNVEV (reference sequence). CDR3 in DNA: TGTGCCAGCAGTTTATCTCGTAACTATGGCTACACCTTC. Amino acid sequence: CASSLSRNYGYTF.

The sample holds a few counts of this clone. The rearrangement joins TRBV7-8 to TRBJ1-6; TRBD1 might be the D (6 bases). The CDR3 runs to 16 residues. V was trimmed by 1 base and J by 7 bases, leaving 14 bases between them. Germline CDR1 is SGHVS and CDR2 is FQNEAQ. In nucleotides, the CDR3 is TGTGCCAGCAGCTTAGGGGTGCGGGGGGCCAATTCACCCCTCCACTTT. It translates to CASSLGVRGANSPLHF.

V and J are TRBV5-6 and TRBJ1-1; D is undetermined. This CDR3 spans 16 amino acids. The germline CDR1 and CDR2 sequences are SGHDT and YYEEEE. Trimming stripped 1 base from V and 0 bases from J, with 13 bases between. DNA for the CDR3: TGTGCCAGCAGCTTGTACCTTGAACAGCTGAACACTGAAGCTTTCTTT. Translated: CASSLYLEQLNTEAFF.